The present T cell receptor beta chain was sequenced within a study of T cells expressing NK-cell markers (dated by TCRdb to about 2020). In the study overall: About 8 donors provided sorted CD3+CD56+NKG2C+, CD3+CD56+NKG2C- and CD3+CD56-NKG2C+ T-cell subsets, whose TCR beta-chain repertoires were profiled. All eight donors whose samples were sequenced were randomly selected healthy volunteers, three of them men and five women. The libraries were sequenced on Illumina HiSeq 2000/2500, MiSeq or NextSeq, producing 2 x 150 bp reads. Of the eight sequenced donors, seven were found to be HCMV-seropositive and one was found to be HCMV-seronegative. The research as a whole found: Those dominant clonotypes were again the most abundant among CD3+CD56-NKG2C+ cells in a handful of donors, at about 28.3-65%. Whether the expanded NKG2C-expressing T cell clones were specific for HCMV antigens remained unclear. In six donors, the dominant CD3+CD56+NKG2C+ clonotypes ranked among the top 10 CD8+ clonotypes, making up roughly 1.0-8% of CD8+ T cells.

There are 16 amino acids in the CDR3, from cysteine to phenylalanine inclusive. DNA is not on record. CDR1 and CDR2, looked up from the germline V gene, are KGHSH and LQKENI. To determine HCMV serostatus, a commercial ELISA kit was used to detect HCMV-specific IgG in serum. Ficoll density gradient centrifugation was used to isolate peripheral blood mononuclear cells from blood. In the case of this clonotype: This clone's antigen is unknown.

Sequencing instrument: Illumina HiSeq 2000. 5'RACE template switching, by which a universal primer site and unique molecular identifiers were added, was used to make TCR beta cDNA libraries. Synthesis of cDNA was primed from the TCR beta constant segment and was followed by two consecutive PCR amplification steps. In the source study's methods: MIGEC was used to demultiplex reads and group reads by UMI, and MiTCR was used to assemble and quantify clonotypes. To exclude erroneous sequences, any TCR cDNA sequence not supported by at least two reads was discarded. Downstream repertoire analysis used the tcR package, and clonotypes were matched across fractions by CDR3 nucleotide sequence plus V segment. Antigen specificity was annotated against VDJdb with VDJmatch, allowing one amino acid substitution in CDR3. With the reads reprocessed by TCRdb, a single entry stands for each CDR3 protein sequence and no DNA is reported. V and J calls and clone size were set by TCRdb, not the authors. Per the sample table, the count is 150,000 or so distinct CDR3 sequences. Clones ranked in the top ten supply about 18% of the sample.

The sequence was collected from a woman between 18 and 69 years old in good health. The chain joins TRBV18 to TRBJ1-1; without DNA, the TCRdb call of TRBD1 cannot be checked. The sample taken for sequencing was blood T cells: a sorted CD56 or NKG2C T cell subset, CD4+ or CD8+ T cells, or bulk PBMC T cells (not recorded which). CDR3 loop: CASSFRGTGANTEAFF.